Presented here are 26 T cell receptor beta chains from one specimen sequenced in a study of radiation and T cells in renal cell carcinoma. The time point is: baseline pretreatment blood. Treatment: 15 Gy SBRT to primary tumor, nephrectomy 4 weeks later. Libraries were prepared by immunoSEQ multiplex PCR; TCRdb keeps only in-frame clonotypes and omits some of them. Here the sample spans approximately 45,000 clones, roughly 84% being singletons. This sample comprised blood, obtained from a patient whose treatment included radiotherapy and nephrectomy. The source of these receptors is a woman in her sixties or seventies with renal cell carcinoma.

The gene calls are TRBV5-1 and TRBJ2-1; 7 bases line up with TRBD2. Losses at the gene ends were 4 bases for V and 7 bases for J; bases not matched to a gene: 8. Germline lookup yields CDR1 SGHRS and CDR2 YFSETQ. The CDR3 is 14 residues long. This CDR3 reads CASSNGLEGNEQFF. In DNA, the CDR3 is TGCGCCAGCAGCAATGGACTAGAGGGAAATGAGCAGTTCTTC.

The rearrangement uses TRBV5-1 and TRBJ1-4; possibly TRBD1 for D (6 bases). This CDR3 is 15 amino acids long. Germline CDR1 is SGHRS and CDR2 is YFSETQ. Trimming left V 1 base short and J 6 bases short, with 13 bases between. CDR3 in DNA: TGCGCCAGCAGCTTGTTTCCAGGGGAGGATGAAAAACTGTTTTTT. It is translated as CASSLFPGEDEKLFF.

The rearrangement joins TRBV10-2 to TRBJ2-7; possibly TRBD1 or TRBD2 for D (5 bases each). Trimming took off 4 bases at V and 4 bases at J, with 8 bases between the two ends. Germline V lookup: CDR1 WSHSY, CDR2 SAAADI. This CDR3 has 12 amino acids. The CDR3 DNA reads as TGCGCCAGCAGTGGGGGGAGTTACGAGCAGTACTTC. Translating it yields CASSGGSYEQYF.

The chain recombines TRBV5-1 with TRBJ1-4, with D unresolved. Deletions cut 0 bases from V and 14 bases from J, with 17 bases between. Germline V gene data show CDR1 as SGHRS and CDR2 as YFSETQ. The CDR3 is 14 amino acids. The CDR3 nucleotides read TGCGCCAGCAGCTTGGCAGGAGGAGGGCCCCTGCTGTTTTTT. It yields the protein CASSLAGGGPLLFF. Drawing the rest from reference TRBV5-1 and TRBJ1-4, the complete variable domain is KAGVTQTPRYLIKTRGQQVTLSCSPISGHRSVSWYQQTPGQGLQFLFEYFSETQRNKGNFPGRFSGRQFSNSRSEMNVSTLELGDSALYLCASSLAGGGPLLFFGSGTQLSVL.

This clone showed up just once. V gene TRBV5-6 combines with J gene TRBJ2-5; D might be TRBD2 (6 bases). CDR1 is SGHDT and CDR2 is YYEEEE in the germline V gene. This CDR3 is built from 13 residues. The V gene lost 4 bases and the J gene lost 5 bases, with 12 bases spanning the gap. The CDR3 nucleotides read TGTGCCAGCAGCCGGGGGAGCGTGGAGACCCAGTACTTC. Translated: CASSRGSVETQYF. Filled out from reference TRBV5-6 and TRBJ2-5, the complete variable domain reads DAGVTQSPTHLIKTRGQQVTLRCSPKSGHDTVSWYQQALGQGPQFIFQYYEEEERQRGNFPDRFSGHQFPNYSSELNVNALLLGDSALYLCASSRGSVETQYFGPGTRLLVL.

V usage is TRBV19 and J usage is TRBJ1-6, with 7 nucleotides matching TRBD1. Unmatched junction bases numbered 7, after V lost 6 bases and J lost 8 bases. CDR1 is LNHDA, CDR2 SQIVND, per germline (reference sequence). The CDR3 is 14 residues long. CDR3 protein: CASRWGRGDSPLHF. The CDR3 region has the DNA TGTGCCAGTAGATGGGGCAGGGGGGATTCACCCCTCCACTTT.

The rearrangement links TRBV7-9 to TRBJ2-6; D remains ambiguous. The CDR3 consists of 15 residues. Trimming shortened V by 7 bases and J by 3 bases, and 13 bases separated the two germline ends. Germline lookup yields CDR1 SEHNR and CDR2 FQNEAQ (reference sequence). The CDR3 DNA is TGTGCCAGCACCACATCGGGTTATGGGGCCAACGTCCTGACTTTC. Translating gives CASTTSGYGANVLTF.

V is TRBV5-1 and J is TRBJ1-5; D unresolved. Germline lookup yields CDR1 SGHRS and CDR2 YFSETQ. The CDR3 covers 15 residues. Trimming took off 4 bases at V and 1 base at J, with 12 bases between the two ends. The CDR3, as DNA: TGCGCCAGCAGCCCGGGGAGTTTGAGCAATCAGCCCCAGCATTTT. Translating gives CASSPGSLSNQPQHF.

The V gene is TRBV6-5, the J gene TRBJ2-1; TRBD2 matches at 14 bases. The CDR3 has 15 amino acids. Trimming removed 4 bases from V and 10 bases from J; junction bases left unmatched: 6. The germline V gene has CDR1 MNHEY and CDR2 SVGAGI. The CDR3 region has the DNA TGTGCCAGCAGTTTCCCGGGACTAGCGGGAGTGGAGCAGTTCTTC. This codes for CASSFPGLAGVEQFF.

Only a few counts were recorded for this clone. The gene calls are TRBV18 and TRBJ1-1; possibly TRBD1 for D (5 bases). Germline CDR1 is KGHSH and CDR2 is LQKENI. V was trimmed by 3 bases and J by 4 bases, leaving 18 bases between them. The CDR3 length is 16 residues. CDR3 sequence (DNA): TGTGCCAGCTCACCTACCGCCGTACGGGGGGGCACTGAAGCTTTCTTT. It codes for CASSPTAVRGGTEAFF.

The CDR3 bases are TGTGCCATCAGTGAGGGCACCGGGACATTCTACAATGAGCAGTTCTTC. This translates into CAISEGTGTFYNEQFF. The V gene is TRBV10-3, the J gene TRBJ2-1; TRBD1 might be the D (6 bases). This CDR3 is 16 amino acids long. Germline V CDR1 and CDR2: ENHRY, SYGVKD. Trimming shortened V by 2 bases and J by 3 bases, and 14 bases separated the two germline ends.

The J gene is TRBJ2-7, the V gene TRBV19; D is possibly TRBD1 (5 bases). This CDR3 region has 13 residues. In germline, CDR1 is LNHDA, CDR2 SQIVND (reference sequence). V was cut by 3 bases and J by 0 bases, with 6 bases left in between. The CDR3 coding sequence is TGTGCCAGTAGTATCCAGGGCTCCTACGAGCAGTACTTC. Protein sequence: CASSIQGSYEQYF.

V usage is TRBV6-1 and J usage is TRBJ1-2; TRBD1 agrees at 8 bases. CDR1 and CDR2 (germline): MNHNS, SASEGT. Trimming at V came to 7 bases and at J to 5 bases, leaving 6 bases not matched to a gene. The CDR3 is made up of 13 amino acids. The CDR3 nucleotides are TGTGCCAGCACCTTGACAGGGGAGTATGGCTACACCTTC. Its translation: CASTLTGEYGYTF.

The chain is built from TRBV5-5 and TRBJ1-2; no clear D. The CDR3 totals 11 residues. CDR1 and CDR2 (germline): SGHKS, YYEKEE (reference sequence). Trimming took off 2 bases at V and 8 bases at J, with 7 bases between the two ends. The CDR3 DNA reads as TGTGCCAGCAGCTTCTTGGGGGGCTACACCTTC. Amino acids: CASSFLGGYTF.

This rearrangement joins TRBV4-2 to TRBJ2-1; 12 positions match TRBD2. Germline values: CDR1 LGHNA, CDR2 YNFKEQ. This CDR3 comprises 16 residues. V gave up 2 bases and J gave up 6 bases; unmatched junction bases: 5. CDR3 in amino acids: CASSQLAGGPGNEQFF. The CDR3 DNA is TGTGCCAGCAGCCAACTAGCGGGAGGGCCGGGCAATGAGCAGTTCTTC.

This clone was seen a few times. The CDR3 here is CASSTGNTIYF. The CDR3 coding sequence is TGTGCCAGTAGTACTGGAAACACCATATATTTT. The gene calls are TRBV19 and TRBJ1-3; D unclear. The CDR3 totals 11 residues. Trimming removed 4 bases from V and 2 bases from J, with 0 bases in between. Germline V lookup: CDR1 LNHDA, CDR2 SQIVND (reference sequence).

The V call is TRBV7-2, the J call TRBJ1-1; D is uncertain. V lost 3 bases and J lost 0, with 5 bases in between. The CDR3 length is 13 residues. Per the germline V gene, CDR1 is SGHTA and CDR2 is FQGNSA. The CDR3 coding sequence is TGTGCCAGCAGCTTTGAGGTGAACACTGAAGCTTTCTTT. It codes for CASSFEVNTEAFF.

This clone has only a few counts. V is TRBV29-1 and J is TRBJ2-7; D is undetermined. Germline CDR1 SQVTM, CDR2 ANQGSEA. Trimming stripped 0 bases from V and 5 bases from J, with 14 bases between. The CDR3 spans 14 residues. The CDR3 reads CSVEDAGLKNEQYF. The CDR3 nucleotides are TGCAGCGTTGAAGATGCCGGGTTGAAAAACGAGCAGTACTTC.

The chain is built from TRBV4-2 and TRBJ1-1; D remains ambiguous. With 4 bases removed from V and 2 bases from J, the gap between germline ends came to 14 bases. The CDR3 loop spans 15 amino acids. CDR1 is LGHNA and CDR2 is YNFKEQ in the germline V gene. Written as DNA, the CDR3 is TGTGCCAGCAGCCGAGGGTCCGGGGATAACACTGAAGCTTTCTTT. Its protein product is CASSRGSGDNTEAFF.

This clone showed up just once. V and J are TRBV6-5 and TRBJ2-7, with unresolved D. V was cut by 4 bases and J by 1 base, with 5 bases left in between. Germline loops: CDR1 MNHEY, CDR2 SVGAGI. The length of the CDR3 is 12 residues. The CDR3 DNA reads TGTGCCAGCAGTTCCATTTCCTACGAGCAGTACTTC. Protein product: CASSSISYEQYF.

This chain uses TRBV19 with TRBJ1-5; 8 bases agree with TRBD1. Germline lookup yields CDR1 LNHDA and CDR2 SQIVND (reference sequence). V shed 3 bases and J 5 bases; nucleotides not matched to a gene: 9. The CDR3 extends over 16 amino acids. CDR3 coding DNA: TGTGCCAGTAGTATCTACTCCGGGACAGGATATCAGCCCCAGCATTTT. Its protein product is CASSIYSGTGYQPQHF.

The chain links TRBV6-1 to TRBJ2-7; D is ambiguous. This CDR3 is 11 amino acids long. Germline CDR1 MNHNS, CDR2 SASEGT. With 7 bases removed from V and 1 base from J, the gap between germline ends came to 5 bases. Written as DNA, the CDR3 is TGTGCCAGCATATCTTCCTACGAGCAGTACTTC. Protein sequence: CASISSYEQYF.

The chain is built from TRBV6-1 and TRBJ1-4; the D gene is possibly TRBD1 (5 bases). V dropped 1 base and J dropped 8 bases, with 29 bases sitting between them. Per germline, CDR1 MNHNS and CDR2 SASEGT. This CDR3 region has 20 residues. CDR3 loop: CASSEGTFRLSRDPSEKLFF. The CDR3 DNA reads TGTGCCAGCAGTGAAGGGACCTTCAGGCTATCGCGGGACCCGTCGGAAAAACTGTTTTTT.

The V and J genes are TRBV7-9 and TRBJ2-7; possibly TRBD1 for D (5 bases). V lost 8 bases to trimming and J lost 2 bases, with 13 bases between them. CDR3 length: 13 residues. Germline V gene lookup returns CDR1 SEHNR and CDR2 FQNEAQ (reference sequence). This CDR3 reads CASGAAGPYEQYF. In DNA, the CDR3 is TGTGCCAGCGGGGCCGCCGGGCCCTACGAGCAGTACTTC.

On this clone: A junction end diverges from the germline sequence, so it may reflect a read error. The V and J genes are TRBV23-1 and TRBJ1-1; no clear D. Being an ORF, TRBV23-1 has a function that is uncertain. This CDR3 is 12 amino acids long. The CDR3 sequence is CARSGENTEAFF. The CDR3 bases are TGCGCCAGGAGTGGAGAGAACACTGAAGCTTTTTTT.

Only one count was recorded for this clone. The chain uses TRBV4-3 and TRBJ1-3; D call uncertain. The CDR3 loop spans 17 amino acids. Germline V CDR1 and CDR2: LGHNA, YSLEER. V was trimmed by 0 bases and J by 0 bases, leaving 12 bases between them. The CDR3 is CASSQDWLSHSGNTIYF. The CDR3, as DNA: TGCGCCAGCAGCCAAGACTGGTTAAGTCACTCTGGAAACACCATATATTTT.